The 2 T cell receptor beta chains listed next were all sequenced from one sample in a study of multiple sclerosis patients with progressive multifocal leukoencephalopathy. As for time point: time of PML onset. Method: immunoSEQ multiplex PCR; TCRdb's copy keeps in-frame clones and lacks some. The sample contains over 25,000 clones, roughly 90% of which appear only once. The starting material was PBMCs, obtained from a patient treated with natalizumab. The receptors derive from a human donor with progressive multifocal leukoencephalopathy.

This clone was seen a handful of times. The genes are TRBV19 and TRBJ1-1; 10 positions agree with TRBD1. The CDR3 consists of 14 residues. The V and J ends lost 5 bases and 6 bases, in that order; junction bases with no gene match: 6. Germline loops: CDR1 LNHDA, CDR2 SQIVND (reference sequence). CDR3 in DNA: TGTGCCAGTAGTGACCGACAGGGGGCATCTGAAGCTTTCTTT. It translates to CASSDRQGASEAFF.

The chain combines TRBV11-2 with TRBJ1-1, with unresolved D. Germline loops: CDR1 SGHAT, CDR2 FQNNGV. This CDR3 has 14 residues. Trimming took off 3 bases at V and 3 bases at J, with 11 bases between the two ends. The CDR3 protein is CASSFRGRDTEAFF. As DNA, the CDR3 is TGTGCCAGCAGCTTCCGTGGACGGGACACTGAAGCTTTCTTT.